This T cell receptor beta chain was identified during a study of blood T cell repertoires in COVID-19. Study-wide background: Collection of acute and convalescent COVID-19 samples took place in the United States, Italy and Spain. Sample material is recorded as cDNA or gDNA derived from T cells, B-cell-depleted T cells, or PBMCs.

Authors' processing steps: By means of reference gene primer amplification, nucleated cell counts were estimated. Clones were read by immunoSEQ multiplex PCR, and TCRdb kept only the in-frame ones, dropping some. V, J and clone size reflect that table, while D and trimming were determined from the DNA. Of about 74,000 clones in the sample, almost 85% were seen once. This clone was picked up a small number of times. The germline CDR1 and CDR2 sequences are MNHNS and SASEGT. The V and J ends lost 2 bases and 1 base respectively, with 11 bases between them. This CDR3 spans 15 amino acids. The TCR comes from a man aged 45 to 65 with active COVID-19. Sequenced: peripheral blood. The chain uses TRBV6-1 and TRBJ1-1; no clear D. CDR3: CASSEYGRGNTEAFF. Written as DNA, the CDR3 is TGTGCCAGCAGTGAATATGGACGGGGGAACACTGAAGCTTTCTTT.